These T cell receptor beta chains were read from a single sample in a study of T cells in Graves' hyperthyroidism and ophthalmopathy. TCRdb analysed the multiplex PCR reads with MiXCR anew, one entry per CDR3 protein. The sample comprises 500,000 to 650,000 distinct CDR3 sequences, more than 15% of which are singletons, and 15% to 20% rests with the top ten. Sequencing was done on a sample of blood. The receptors shown here come from a woman between 18 and 30 years old with Graves' ophthalmopathy. The conserved cysteine and the conserved F or W are not part of the CDR3 here. The D gene is left open where the match is weak.

v_call: TRBV4-1; d_call: TRBD2; cdr3_aa: ASSQEGTSGSEQY
v_call: TRBV11-2; d_call: -; cdr3_aa: ASSHLLMNTEAF
v_call: TRBV6-1; d_call: -; cdr3_aa: ASSESGNNSPLH
v_call: TRBV12-3/TRBV12-4; d_call: -; cdr3_aa: ASSSSDPGPLKGELF
v_call: TRBV28; d_call: TRBD1; cdr3_aa: ASSARDRIDQPQH
v_call: TRBV19; d_call: -; cdr3_aa: ASSIPGLSNQPQH
v_call: TRBV15; d_call: -; cdr3_aa: ATSGNRGEKLF
v_call: TRBV18; d_call: TRBD2; cdr3_aa: ASSPVASGEVFSYEQY
v_call: TRBV6-5; d_call: -; cdr3_aa: ASSYLQVQGNQPQH
v_call: TRBV20-1; d_call: -; cdr3_aa: SARDGFSAKNIQY
v_call: TRBV6-2/TRBV6-3; d_call: -; cdr3_aa: ASSYSISFYEQY
v_call: TRBV5-1; d_call: -; cdr3_aa: ASSHGLRSYEQY
v_call: TRBV11-2; d_call: -; cdr3_aa: ASSLGGNSYEQY
v_call: TRBV28; d_call: -; cdr3_aa: ASSPSRDLGRVTQY
v_call: TRBV6-1; d_call: -; cdr3_aa: ASSELEVYGYT
v_call: TRBV7-7; d_call: -; cdr3_aa: ADKTGTPDGEQY
v_call: TRBV7-9; d_call: -; cdr3_aa: ASGEGAINEQF
v_call: TRBV5-1; d_call: -; cdr3_aa: ASSLAGPNYGYT
v_call: TRBV3-1; d_call: -; cdr3_aa: ASSQDRVATEAF
v_call: TRBV2; d_call: -; cdr3_aa: ASRRGENTEAF
v_call: TRBV19; d_call: -; cdr3_aa: ASSFRDTYNEQF
v_call: TRBV9; d_call: -; cdr3_aa: ASSVNSATNEKLF
v_call: TRBV5-1; d_call: -; cdr3_aa: ASSLDRVGTNEKLF
v_call: TRBV3-1; d_call: -; cdr3_aa: ASSQDRGDTQY
v_call: TRBV7-9; d_call: TRBD1; cdr3_aa: ASSFGTVPSAYGYT
v_call: TRBV27; d_call: -; cdr3_aa: ASSFTGTAGNYGYT
v_call: TRBV4-2; d_call: -; cdr3_aa: ASSEMEGADTGELF
v_call: TRBV20-1; d_call: -; cdr3_aa: SALRGKVTAIKHSTEAF
v_call: TRBV30; d_call: -; cdr3_aa: AWKDSRRTYEQY
v_call: TRBV11-1; d_call: TRBD2; cdr3_aa: ASSFGLAATDTQY
v_call: TRBV6-5; d_call: TRBD2; cdr3_aa: ASSSLAGGAYNEQF
v_call: TRBV7-2; d_call: -; cdr3_aa: ASSFPRDTYTDTQY
v_call: TRBV7-2; d_call: TRBD2; cdr3_aa: ASSYGLANSLEQY
v_call: TRBV20-1; d_call: -; cdr3_aa: SARDSMDQPQH
v_call: TRBV7-9; d_call: -; cdr3_aa: ASSSSLDSPLH
v_call: TRBV6-5; d_call: -; cdr3_aa: ASSYAESYNSPLH
v_call: TRBV10-2; d_call: -; cdr3_aa: ASSVLGTDTQY